Each of the 21 T cell receptor beta chains below was sequenced from the same sample in a study of T and B cells in COVID-19 patients (dated by TCRdb to 2020 to 2021). Sequenced using an Illumina MiSeq. Multiplex PCR with BIOMED2 TRB-A/B primer pools was used to amplify TRB rearrangements. The public sequencing data were trimmed at Q25 with fastp and processed into clonotypes with MiXCR by TCRdb, which kept only in-frame beta chains. Merged by CDR3 protein, the rows form single entries marked with the most common genes and DNA. Here the sample has over 15,000 distinct CDR3 sequences; over 25% occur a single time. 4.5% of the sample comes from the top ten. Genomic DNA extracted from blood, in amounts of about 240-550 ng, served as the starting material for amplifying TRB repertoires. Sequences were obtained from blood. The source of these receptors is a human donor who had recovered from COVID-19.

There are a few counts of this clonotype. The gene calls are TRBV6-5 and TRBJ2-7; 7 bases match TRBD1. This CDR3 is 16 amino acids long. Unmatched junction bases numbered 9, after V lost 2 bases and J lost 2 bases. Germline CDR1 reads MNHEY; CDR2 reads SVGAGI. CDR3 amino acids: CASSYSRDSQAYEQYF. The CDR3 coding sequence is TGTGCCAGCAGTTACAGTCGGGACAGTCAGGCCTACGAGCAGTACTTC.

This clonotype was seen ten or more times. The chain has TRBV15 and TRBJ1-2, with 11 nucleotides matching TRBD1. V shed 4 bases and J 1 base; nucleotides not matched to a gene: 11. Germline V CDR1 and CDR2: LNHNV, YYDKDF (reference sequence). The CDR3 length is 18 residues. CDR3 DNA sequence: TGTGCCACCAGCAACACCGGGACAGGGGGTCCCCTTAACTATGGCTACACCTTC. This sequence encodes CATSNTGTGGPLNYGYTF.

This clonotype is labeled medium-sized. The rearrangement links TRBV19 to TRBJ2-3; maybe TRBD2 (5 bases). V was clipped by 7 bases and J by 3 bases, with 14 bases between them. CDR3 length equals 14 residues. Germline CDR1 is LNHDA and CDR2 is SQIVND (reference sequence). CDR3 sequence reads: CASKGMGSTDTQYF. The CDR3 nucleotides read TGTGCCAGTAAAGGGATGGGGAGTACAGATACGCAGTATTTT.

V and J are TRBV12-3 or TRBV12-4 and TRBJ2-3; D gene ambiguous. Trimming removed 5 bases from V and 7 bases from J, with 19 bases in between. CDR3 length: 15 residues. The CDR3 nucleotides are TGTGCCAGCAGTCTCGACCTGTATCTGGGCTATACGCAGTATTTT. Amino acid sequence: CASSLDLYLGYTQYF.

The CDR3 region is CASSLLSSGNTIYF. In DNA form, the CDR3 reads TGTGCCAGCAGCTTACTGTCCTCTGGAAACACCATATATTTT. The chain joins TRBV7-2 to TRBJ1-3; no clear D gene. V shed 2 bases and J shed 0 bases, with 5 bases lying between them. The germline V gene has CDR1 SGHTA and CDR2 FQGNSA. The CDR3 runs 14 residues.

This clonotype was recorded a few times. The rearrangement joins TRBV6-5 to TRBJ2-7; D may be TRBD1 (5 bases). CDR3 length equals 14 residues. CDR1 MNHEY and CDR2 SVGAGI come from the germline V gene. V lost 9 bases, J lost 4 bases, and 19 bases lay in between. The CDR3 DNA reads TGTGCCAGTGACGCACAGGTGGCGAGATACGAGCAGTACTTC. As protein: CASDAQVARYEQYF.

This clonotype has only a few counts. J is TRBJ1-5 and V is TRBV12-3 or TRBV12-4; weak D call: TRBD1 (5 bases). The CDR3 has 15 amino acids. The V end was cut by 7 bases, the J end by 4 bases, with 17 bases between. The CDR3 loop is CASTERGLGNQPQHF. CDR3 DNA sequence: TGTGCCAGCACCGAGAGGGGATTGGGTAATCAGCCCCAGCATTTT.

This clonotype has ten or more counts. The rearrangement uses TRBV19 and TRBJ1-5, with a possible D match to TRBD1 (5 bases). The CDR3 runs to 15 residues. The V end lost 6 bases, the J end lost 3 bases, and 15 bases lay between the germline ends. The germline V gene encodes CDR1 LNHDA and CDR2 SQIVND (reference sequence). The DNA for the CDR3 is TGTGCCAGTAGGGGGATGGGAGGGGACAATCAGCCCCAGCATTTT. Translating gives CASRGMGGDNQPQHF.

This rearrangement joins TRBV28 to TRBJ2-5; 10 bases line up with TRBD2. V was pared by 5 bases and J by 4 bases, with 10 bases of the junction left unmatched. Germline CDR1 MDHEN, CDR2 SYDVKM. The CDR3 sequence is 16 residues long. The CDR3 nucleotides are TGTGCCAGCAGTCGACCTAGCGGGGGAGGACGAGAGACCCAGTACTTC. It translates to CASSRPSGGGRETQYF.

This clonotype has a handful of counts. This chain uses TRBV14 with TRBJ2-1; tentative D call: TRBD2 (5 bases). The CDR3 length is 14 residues. Trimming pared 0 bases from V and 4 bases from J, leaving 7 bases between. Germline V gene lookup returns CDR1 SGHDN and CDR2 FVKESK. This CDR3 reads CASSQEGDYNEQFF. The CDR3 bases are TGTGCCAGCAGCCAAGAGGGAGATTACAATGAGCAGTTCTTC.

This clonotype qualifies as medium-sized. V and J are TRBV12-3 or TRBV12-4 and TRBJ1-4; unclear D gene. Trimming pared 3 bases from V and 2 bases from J, leaving 7 bases between. There are 14 residues in the CDR3. The CDR3 DNA reads TGTGCCAGCAGTTTGGGTCTCACTAATGAAAAACTGTTTTTT. Protein: CASSLGLTNEKLFF.

V usage is TRBV6-2 or TRBV6-3 and J usage is TRBJ1-3; weak D call: TRBD1 (6 bases). The CDR3 contains 15 residues. Germline-derived CDR1 and CDR2 are MNHEY and SVGEGT. V dropped 0 bases and J dropped 4 bases, with 10 bases sitting between them. CDR3 region: CASSYSGTLGNTIYF. The CDR3 bases are TGTGCCAGCAGTTACTCTGGGACACTCGGAAACACCATATATTTT.

This rearrangement joins TRBV20-1 to TRBJ1-4, with 9 bases identical to TRBD1. CDR1 and CDR2 (germline): DFQATT, SNEGSKA (reference sequence). CDR3 length: 14 residues. V lost 6 bases, J lost 4 bases, and 6 bases stayed unmatched. The chain's CDR3 is CSASRDRDNEKLFF. CDR3 sequence (DNA): TGCAGTGCGTCCCGGGACAGGGATAATGAAAAACTGTTTTTT.

This clonotype was observed at least ten times. J is TRBJ2-1 and V is TRBV6-6; 8 nucleotides line up with TRBD2. The CDR3 runs to 16 residues. Germline lookup yields CDR1 MNHNY and CDR2 SVGAGI (reference sequence). J lost 9 bases, V lost 6 bases, and 16 bases had no gene match. CDR3: CASSPPTSAQKGEQFF. In DNA form, the CDR3 reads TGTGCCAGCAGCCCCCCGACTAGCGCCCAAAAGGGTGAGCAGTTCTTC.

At least ten counts were recorded for this clonotype. The chain carries TRBV19 and TRBJ1-6; D not resolved. CDR1 is LNHDA and CDR2 is SQIVND in the germline V gene (reference sequence). The CDR3 covers 19 residues. V was trimmed by 4 bases and J by 0 bases, leaving 19 bases between them. In nucleotides, the CDR3 is TGTGCCAGTAGTAGAGGCGCTGGCTACGAAAGCTCCTATAATTCACCCCTCCACTTT. It specifies CASSRGAGYESSYNSPLHF. The full variable domain, with the rest looked up from reference TRBV19 and TRBJ1-6, is DGGITQSPKYLFRKEGQNVTLSCEQNLNHDAMYWYRQDPGQGLRLIYYSQIVNDFQKGDIAEGYSVSREKKESFPLTVTSAQKNPTAFYLCASSRGAGYESSYNSPLHFGNGTRLTVT.

This clonotype was detected only a few times. The chain joins TRBV28 to TRBJ2-2; D tentatively fits TRBD1 or TRBD2 (5 bases each). The germline V gene encodes CDR1 MDHEN and CDR2 SYDVKM. The ends were cut back, 7 bases at V and 2 bases at J, with 14 bases in the middle. This CDR3 spans 15 amino acids. CDR3 loop: CASTSGGGNTGELFF. For the CDR3, the DNA is TGTGCCAGCACCTCGGGTGGGGGAAACACCGGGGAGCTGTTTTTT.

This clonotype was seen many times. This chain links TRBV27 with TRBJ1-6; D may be TRBD1 (5 bases). V lost 8 bases to trimming and J lost 7 bases, with 21 bases between them. There are 16 residues in the CDR3. In germline, CDR1 is MNHEY, CDR2 SMNVEV (reference sequence). The CDR3 nucleotides read TGTGCCAGCTCGGTCGGCGCCTCTCCAGGGAATTCACCCCTCCACTTT. Amino acids: CASSVGASPGNSPLHF.

The chain is built from TRBV28 and TRBJ2-3; 13 bases are a match to TRBD2. V dropped 7 bases and J dropped 1; count of bases not matched to a gene: 8. The CDR3 contains 17 residues. Germline CDR1 is MDHEN and CDR2 is SYDVKM. The CDR3 sequence: CASTLLAGGPGTDTQYF. The CDR3 coding sequence is TGTGCCAGCACCTTACTAGCGGGGGGGCCCGGCACAGATACGCAGTATTTT.

This clonotype has only a few counts. The chain couples TRBV6-5 to TRBJ2-5, with D possibly TRBD2 on 6 matching bases. This CDR3 contains 13 residues. The germline gives CDR1 MNHEY, CDR2 SVGAGI. Trimming left V 1 base short and J 4 bases short, with 7 bases between. The CDR3 here is CASSYLGGETQYF. The DNA of the CDR3 is TGTGCCAGCAGTTACTTGGGAGGAGAGACCCAGTACTTC.

This clonotype turned up a few times. This rearrangement joins TRBV4-3 to TRBJ1-6; D unclear. Germline V CDR1 and CDR2: LGHNA, YSLEER. The CDR3 is made up of 15 amino acids. With 0 bases removed from V and 10 bases from J, the gap between germline ends came to 13 bases. The CDR3 bases are TGCGCCAGCAGCCAAGATTCGGCAGGCCCCTCACCCCTCCACTTT. Protein sequence: CASSQDSAGPSPLHF.

This clonotype was detected a few times. The chain links TRBV7-2 to TRBJ2-7, with unresolved D. V lost 9 bases to trimming and J lost 3 bases, with 6 bases between them. The germline CDR1 and CDR2 sequences are SGHTA and FQGNSA. The CDR3 has 10 amino acids. In DNA form, the CDR3 reads TGTGCCAGAGACAACTACGAGCAGTACTTC. Translation gives CARDNYEQYF. The whole variable domain, remainder taken from reference TRBV7-2 and TRBJ2-7, is GAGVSQSPSNKVTEKGKDVELRCDPISGHTALYWYRQSLGQGLEFLIYFQGNSAPDKSGLPSDRFSAERTGGSVSTLTIQRTQQEDSAVYLCARDNYEQYFGPGTRLTVT.